This record looks at one T cell receptor (beta chain) sequence and its context. The data derive from a study of T cell responses to AZD1222 COVID-19 vaccine. Trimming took off 7 bases at V and 1 base at J, with 16 bases between the two ends. CDR1 is LNHDA, CDR2 SQIVND, per germline (reference sequence). This CDR3 is built from 15 residues. Measured with immunoSEQ multiplex PCR; TCRdb has only the in-frame clones, and not every one. This sample has about 160,000 clones; about 89% occur once, and the top ten carry 3.8%. Sequenced here: peripheral blood, sampled 28 days after the second AZD1222 dose. This chain uses TRBV19 with TRBJ1-2; D call uncertain. This clonotype was obtained from an adult who received the AZD1222 COVID-19 vaccine. The DNA of the CDR3 is TGTGCCAGTACTCCGAAAAGGTGGTTTAACTATGGCTACACCTTC. Its protein is CASTPKRWFNYGYTF.